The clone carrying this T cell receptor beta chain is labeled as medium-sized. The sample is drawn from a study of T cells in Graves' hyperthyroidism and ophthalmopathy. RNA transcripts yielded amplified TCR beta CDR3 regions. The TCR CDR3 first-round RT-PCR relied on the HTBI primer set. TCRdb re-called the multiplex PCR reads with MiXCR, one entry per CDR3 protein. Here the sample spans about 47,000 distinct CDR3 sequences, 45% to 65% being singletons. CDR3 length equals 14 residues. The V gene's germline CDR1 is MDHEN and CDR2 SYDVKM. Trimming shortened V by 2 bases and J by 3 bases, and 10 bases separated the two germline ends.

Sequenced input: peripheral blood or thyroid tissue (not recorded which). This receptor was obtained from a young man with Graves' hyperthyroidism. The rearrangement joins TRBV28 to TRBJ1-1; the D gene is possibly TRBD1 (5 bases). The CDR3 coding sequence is TGTGCCAGCAGTTTAGGGGACGTACACACTGAAGCTTTCTTT. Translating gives CASSLGDVHTEAFF.